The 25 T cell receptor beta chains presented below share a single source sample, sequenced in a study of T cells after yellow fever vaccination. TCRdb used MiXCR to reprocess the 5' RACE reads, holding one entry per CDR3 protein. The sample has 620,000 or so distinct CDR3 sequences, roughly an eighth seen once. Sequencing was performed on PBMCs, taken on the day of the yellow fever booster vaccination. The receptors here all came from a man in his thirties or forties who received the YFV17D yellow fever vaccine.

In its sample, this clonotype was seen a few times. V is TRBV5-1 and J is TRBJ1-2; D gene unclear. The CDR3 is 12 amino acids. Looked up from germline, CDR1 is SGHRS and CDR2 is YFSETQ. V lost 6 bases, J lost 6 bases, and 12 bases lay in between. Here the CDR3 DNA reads TGCGCCAGCAACTCAATAGATGATGGCTACACCTTC. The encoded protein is CASNSIDDGYTF.

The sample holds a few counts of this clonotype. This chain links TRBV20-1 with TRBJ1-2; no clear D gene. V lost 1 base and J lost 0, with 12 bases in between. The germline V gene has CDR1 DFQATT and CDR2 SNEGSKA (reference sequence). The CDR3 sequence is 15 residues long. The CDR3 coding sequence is TGCAGTGCTAGAGTTCATGAGGCAGCTAACTATGGCTACACCTTC. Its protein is CSARVHEAANYGYTF.

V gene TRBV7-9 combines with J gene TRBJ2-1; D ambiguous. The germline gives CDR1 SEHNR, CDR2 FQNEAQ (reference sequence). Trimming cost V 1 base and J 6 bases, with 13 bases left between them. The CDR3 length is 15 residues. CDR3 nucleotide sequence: TGTGCCAGCAGCTTAGGTTCCAGCGTCGGCAATGAGCAGTTCTTC. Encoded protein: CASSLGSSVGNEQFF. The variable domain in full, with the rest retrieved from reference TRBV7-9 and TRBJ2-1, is DTGVSQNPRHKITKRGQNVTFRCDPISEHNRLYWYRQTLGQGPEFLTYFQNEAQLEKSRLLSDRFSAERPKGSFSTLEIQRTEQGDSAMYLCASSLGSSVGNEQFFGPGTRLTVL.

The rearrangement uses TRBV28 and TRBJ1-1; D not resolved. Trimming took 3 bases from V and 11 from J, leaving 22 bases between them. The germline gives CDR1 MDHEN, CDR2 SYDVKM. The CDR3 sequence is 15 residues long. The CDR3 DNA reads TGTGCCAGCAGTTTTCCTGTTCGTGGGAGAGGTCGGGCTTTCTTT. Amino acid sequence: CASSFPVRGRGRAFF.

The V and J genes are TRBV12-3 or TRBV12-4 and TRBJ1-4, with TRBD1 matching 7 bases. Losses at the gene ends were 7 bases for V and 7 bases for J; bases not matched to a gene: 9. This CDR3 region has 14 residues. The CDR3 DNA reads TGTGCCAGCACTGACACAGGGGCGCGTGAAAAACTGTTTTTT. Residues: CASTDTGAREKLFF.

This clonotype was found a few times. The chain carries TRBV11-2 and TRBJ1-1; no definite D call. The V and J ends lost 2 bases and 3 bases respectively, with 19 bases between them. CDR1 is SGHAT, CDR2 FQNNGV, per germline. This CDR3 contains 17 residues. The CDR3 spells CASSLRSGRWKDTEAFF. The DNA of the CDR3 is TGTGCCAGCAGCTTACGGTCAGGTAGATGGAAGGACACTGAAGCTTTCTTT. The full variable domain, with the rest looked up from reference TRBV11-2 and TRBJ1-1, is EAGVAQSPRYKIIEKRQSVAFWCNPISGHATLYWYQQILGQGPKLLIQFQNNGVVDDSQLPKDRFSAERLKGVDSTLKIQPAKLEDSAVYLCASSLRSGRWKDTEAFFGQGTRLTVV.

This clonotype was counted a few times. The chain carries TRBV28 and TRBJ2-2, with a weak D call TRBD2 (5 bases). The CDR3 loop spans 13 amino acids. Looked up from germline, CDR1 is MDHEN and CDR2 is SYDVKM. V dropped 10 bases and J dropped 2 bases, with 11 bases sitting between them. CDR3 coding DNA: TGTGCCATCTGGTCGGGAAACACCGGGGAGCTGTTTTTT. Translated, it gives CAIWSGNTGELFF.

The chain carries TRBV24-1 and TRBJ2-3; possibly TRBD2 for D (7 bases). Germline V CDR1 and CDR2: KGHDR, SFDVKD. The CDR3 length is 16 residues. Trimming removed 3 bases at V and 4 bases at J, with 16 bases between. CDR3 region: CATSDPGIGGADTQYF. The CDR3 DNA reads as TGTGCCACCAGTGATCCTGGGATAGGGGGGGCAGATACGCAGTATTTT.

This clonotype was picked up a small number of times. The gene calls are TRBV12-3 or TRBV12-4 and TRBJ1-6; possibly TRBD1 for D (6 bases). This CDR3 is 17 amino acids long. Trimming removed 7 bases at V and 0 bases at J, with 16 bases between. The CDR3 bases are TGTGCCAGCACCTCAGGACAGTCCTACTCCTATAATTCACCCCTCCACTTT. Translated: CASTSGQSYSYNSPLHF.

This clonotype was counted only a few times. CDR3 region: CATSDSDYEPQHF. The CDR3, as DNA: TGTGCCACCAGTGATTCAGACTATGAGCCCCAGCATTTT. The chain couples TRBV24-1 to TRBJ1-5; D is undetermined. V lost 2 bases to trimming and J lost 8 bases, with 9 bases between them. The CDR3 spans 13 residues. Germline values: CDR1 KGHDR, CDR2 SFDVKD.

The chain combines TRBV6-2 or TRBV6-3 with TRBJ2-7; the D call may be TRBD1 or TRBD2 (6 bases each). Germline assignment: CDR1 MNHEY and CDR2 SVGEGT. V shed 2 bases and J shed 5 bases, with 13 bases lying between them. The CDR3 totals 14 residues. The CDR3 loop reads CASSYRGPWDEQYF. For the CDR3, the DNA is TGTGCCAGCAGTTACCGGGGGCCTTGGGACGAGCAGTACTTC.

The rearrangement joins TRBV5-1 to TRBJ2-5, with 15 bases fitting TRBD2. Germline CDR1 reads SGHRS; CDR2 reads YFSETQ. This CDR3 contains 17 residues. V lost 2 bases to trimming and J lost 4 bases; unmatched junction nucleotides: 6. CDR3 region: CASSFLGLAGGGETQYF. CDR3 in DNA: TGCGCCAGCAGCTTCTTGGGACTAGCGGGAGGCGGAGAGACCCAGTACTTC. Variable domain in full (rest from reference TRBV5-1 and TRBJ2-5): KAGVTQTPRYLIKTRGQQVTLSCSPISGHRSVSWYQQTPGQGLQFLFEYFSETQRNKGNFPGRFSGRQFSNSRSEMNVSTLELGDSALYLCASSFLGLAGGGETQYFGPGTRLLVL.

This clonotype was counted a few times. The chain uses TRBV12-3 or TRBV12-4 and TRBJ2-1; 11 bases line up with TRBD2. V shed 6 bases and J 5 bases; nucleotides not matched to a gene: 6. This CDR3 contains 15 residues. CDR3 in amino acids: CASSATSGMDNEQFF. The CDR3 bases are TGTGCCAGCAGCGCGACTAGCGGGATGGACAATGAGCAGTTCTTC.

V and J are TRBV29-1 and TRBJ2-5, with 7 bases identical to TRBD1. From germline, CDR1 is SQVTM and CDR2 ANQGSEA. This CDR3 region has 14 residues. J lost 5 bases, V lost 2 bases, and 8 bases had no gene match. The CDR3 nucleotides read TGCAGCGTTGAAACTTTCGACAGGGTGGAGACCCAGTACTTC. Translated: CSVETFDRVETQYF.

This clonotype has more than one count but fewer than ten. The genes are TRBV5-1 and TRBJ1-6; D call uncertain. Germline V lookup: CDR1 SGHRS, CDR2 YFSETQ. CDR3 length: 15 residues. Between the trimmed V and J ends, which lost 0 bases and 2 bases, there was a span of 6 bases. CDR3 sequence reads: CASSLVAPYNSPLHF. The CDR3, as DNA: TGCGCCAGCAGCTTGGTGGCACCCTATAATTCACCCCTCCACTTT. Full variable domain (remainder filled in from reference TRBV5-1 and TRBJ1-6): KAGVTQTPRYLIKTRGQQVTLSCSPISGHRSVSWYQQTPGQGLQFLFEYFSETQRNKGNFPGRFSGRQFSNSRSEMNVSTLELGDSALYLCASSLVAPYNSPLHFGNGTRLTVT.

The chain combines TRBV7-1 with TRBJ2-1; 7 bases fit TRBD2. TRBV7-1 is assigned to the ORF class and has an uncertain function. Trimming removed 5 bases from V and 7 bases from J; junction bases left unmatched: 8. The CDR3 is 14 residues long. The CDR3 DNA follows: TGTGCCAGCAGCCCAGGGCTGCGGGAGAATGAGCAGTTCTTC. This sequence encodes CASSPGLRENEQFF.

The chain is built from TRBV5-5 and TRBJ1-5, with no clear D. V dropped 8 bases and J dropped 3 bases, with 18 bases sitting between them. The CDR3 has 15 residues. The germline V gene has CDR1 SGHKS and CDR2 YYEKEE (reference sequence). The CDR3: CASNLGPRANQPQHF. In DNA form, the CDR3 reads TGTGCCAGTAATCTCGGTCCCCGGGCCAATCAGCCCCAGCATTTT.

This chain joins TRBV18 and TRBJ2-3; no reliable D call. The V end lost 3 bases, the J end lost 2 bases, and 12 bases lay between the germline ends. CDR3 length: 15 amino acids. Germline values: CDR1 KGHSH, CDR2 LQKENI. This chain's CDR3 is CASSPQEKLTDTQYF. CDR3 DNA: TGTGCCAGCTCACCGCAGGAAAAACTCACAGATACGCAGTATTTT.

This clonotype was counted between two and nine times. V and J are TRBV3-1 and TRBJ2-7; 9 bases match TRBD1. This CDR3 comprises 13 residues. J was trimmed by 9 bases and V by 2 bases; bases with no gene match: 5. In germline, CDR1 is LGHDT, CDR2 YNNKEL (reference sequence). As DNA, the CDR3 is TGTGCCAGCAGCCAATGGGACAGGGACCTGCAGTACTTC. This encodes CASSQWDRDLQYF.

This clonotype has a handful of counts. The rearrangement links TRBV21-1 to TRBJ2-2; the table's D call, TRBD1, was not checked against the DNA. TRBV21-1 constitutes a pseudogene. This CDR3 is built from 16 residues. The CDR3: CASTDPGGRNTGELFF. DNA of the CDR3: TGTGCCAGCACCGATCCCGGGGGACGAAACACCGGGGAGCTGTTTTTT.

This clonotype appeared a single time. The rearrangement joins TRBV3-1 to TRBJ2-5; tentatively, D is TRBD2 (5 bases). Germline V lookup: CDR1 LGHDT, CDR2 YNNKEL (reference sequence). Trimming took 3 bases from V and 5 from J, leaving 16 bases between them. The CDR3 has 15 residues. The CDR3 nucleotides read TGTGCCAGCAGCCAGGTGTCGGCGACGGGGGAGACCCAGTACTTC. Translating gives CASSQVSATGETQYF.

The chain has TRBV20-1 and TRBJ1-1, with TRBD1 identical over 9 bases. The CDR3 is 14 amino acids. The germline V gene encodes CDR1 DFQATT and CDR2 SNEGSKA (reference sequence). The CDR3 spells CNAATGGPNTEAFF. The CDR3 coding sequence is TGCAATGCCGCAACAGGGGGCCCGAACACTGAAGCTTTCTTT.

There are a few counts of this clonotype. As DNA, the CDR3 is TGTGCCACCAGCTGGGGACAGGGGAGTTCCTACGAGCAGTACTTC. Protein sequence: CATSWGQGSSYEQYF. The chain employs TRBV15 and TRBJ2-7; 10 bases match TRBD1. CDR1 is LNHNV and CDR2 is YYDKDF in the germline V gene (reference sequence). The junction had 5 bases not matched to a gene; V was cut back by 5 bases and J by 1 base. The CDR3 is 15 amino acids.

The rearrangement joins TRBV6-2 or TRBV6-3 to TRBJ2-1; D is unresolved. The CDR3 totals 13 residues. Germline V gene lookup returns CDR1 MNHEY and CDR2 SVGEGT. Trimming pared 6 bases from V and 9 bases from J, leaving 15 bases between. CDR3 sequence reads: CASSVRVQAEQFF. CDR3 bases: TGTGCCAGCAGCGTTCGCGTTCAGGCTGAGCAGTTCTTC.

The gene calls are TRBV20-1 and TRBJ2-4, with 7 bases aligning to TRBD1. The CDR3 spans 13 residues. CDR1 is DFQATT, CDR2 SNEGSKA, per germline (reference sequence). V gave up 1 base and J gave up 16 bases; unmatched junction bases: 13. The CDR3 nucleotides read TGCAGTGCTAGAGGGGCGGAAGGGGGCTACGTCTACTTC. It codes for CSARGAEGGYVYF.